Listed here are 19 T cell receptor beta chains from one sample, sequenced in a study of blood T cells in healthy people across ages (dated by TCRdb to between 2015 and 2016). Library preparation employed 5' RACE. A second 7 to 11 cycle PCR used a sample-barcoded 5' primer and a J-beta primer mix. TCRdb reprocessing: public reads trimmed at Q25 with fastp, clones called with MiXCR, in-frame beta chains kept. Duplicate CDR3 protein sequences are folded into a single record with the most common DNA and genes. This sample lists around 1,900,000 distinct CDR3 sequences; roughly two fifths were detected once. Under 30% of the sample rests with the top ten. Sample: blood. The receptors derive from a human donor in good health.

V gene TRBV28 combines with J gene TRBJ1-2, with 10 bases aligning to TRBD1. The CDR3 is made up of 14 amino acids. Germline-derived CDR1 and CDR2 are MDHEN and SYDVKM. V shed 6 bases and J 2 bases; nucleotides not matched to a gene: 3. This CDR3 is CASRGTGENYGYTF. As DNA, the CDR3 is TGTGCCAGCAGGGGGACAGGGGAGAACTATGGCTACACCTTC.

Regarding this clonotype: At one end, the junction sequence differs from germline, possibly due to a read error. The V call is TRBV7-3, the J call TRBJ2-1; 10 bases match TRBD2. CDR1 SGHTA and CDR2 FQGTGA come from the germline V gene. The CDR3 runs 15 residues. The chain's CDR3 is CASSFGLADYNERFF. The CDR3 DNA follows: TGTGCCAGCAGCTTCGGACTAGCGGACTACAATGAGCGGTTCTTC.

This chain joins TRBV5-1 and TRBJ2-7; D might be TRBD1 (5 bases). With 4 bases removed from V and 2 bases from J, the gap between germline ends came to 16 bases. The CDR3 runs to 15 residues. Germline CDR1 reads SGHRS; CDR2 reads YFSETQ. The CDR3 DNA follows: TGCGCCAGCAGCCCTAGGGGCTCAGGAACCTACGAGCAGTACTTC. Amino acids: CASSPRGSGTYEQYF.

The CDR3 sequence: CASAETGSYNEQFF. The CDR3 nucleotides are TGCGCCAGCGCCGAAACGGGATCCTACAATGAGCAGTTCTTC. The chain joins TRBV5-1 to TRBJ2-1; tentatively, D is TRBD2 (5 bases). Between the trimmed V and J ends, which lost 7 bases and 1 base, there was a span of 12 bases. Germline V gene lookup returns CDR1 SGHRS and CDR2 YFSETQ. This CDR3 is 14 amino acids long.

J is TRBJ2-1 and V is TRBV29-1, with 12 bases fitting TRBD2. The CDR3 has 14 residues. The germline CDR1 and CDR2 sequences are SQVTM and ANQGSEA. The V gene end was trimmed by 4 bases and the J gene end by 8 bases; junction bases not matched to a gene: 6. The CDR3 sequence: CSVALAGGPYEQFF. In nucleotides, the CDR3 is TGCAGCGTTGCTCTAGCGGGGGGGCCATATGAGCAGTTCTTC.

This chain links TRBV29-1 with TRBJ1-1; D might be TRBD1 (6 bases). Germline V gives CDR1 SQVTM, CDR2 ANQGSEA. The germline V and J ends were trimmed by 6 bases and 1 base, with 9 bases remaining between them. The length of the CDR3 is 12 residues. CDR3 protein: CSVATGNTEAFF. In nucleotides, the CDR3 is TGCAGCGTAGCGACAGGGAACACTGAAGCTTTCTTT.

The genes are TRBV6-6 and TRBJ2-1; 9 bases fit TRBD2. The V segment lost 6 bases and the J segment 9 bases; nucleotides outside the gene matches: 6. Germline loops: CDR1 MNHNY, CDR2 SVGAGI (reference sequence). The CDR3 is 13 amino acids. The CDR3, as DNA: TGTGCCAGCAGGGCTAGCGGGGCTGGTGAGCAGTTCTTC. Protein: CASRASGAGEQFF.

V and J are TRBV10-3 and TRBJ1-2, with no clear D. CDR1 and CDR2 from the germline V gene are ENHRY and SYGVKD. CDR3 size: 14 residues. V was clipped by 3 bases and J by 8 bases, with 16 bases between them. The CDR3 DNA follows: TGTGCCATCAGTGATGGACCCCGGAGGAAGGGCTACACCTTC. It is translated as CAISDGPRRKGYTF.

The chain has TRBV6-1 and TRBJ2-4; 7 positions agree with TRBD1. The CDR3 contains 13 residues. V dropped 4 bases and J dropped 9; count of bases not matched to a gene: 6. Germline CDR1 reads MNHNS; CDR2 reads SASEGT. The CDR3 DNA is TGTGCCAGCAGTGCCCGACAGGGAGCCATTCAGTACTTC. Protein sequence: CASSARQGAIQYF.

This clonotype was observed a few times. V usage is TRBV6-5 and J usage is TRBJ1-2, with unresolved D. Looked up from germline, CDR1 is MNHEY and CDR2 is SVGAGI. Between the trimmed V and J ends, which lost 8 bases and 7 bases, there was a span of 17 bases. The length of the CDR3 is 13 residues. The CDR3 coding sequence is TGTGCCAGCGGTAGATCGACCCTGTCTGGCTACACCTTC. This translates into CASGRSTLSGYTF.

CDR3 residues: CSASRSLGIVDTEAFF. The CDR3 nucleotides read TGCAGTGCTAGTAGGTCGCTGGGAATTGTAGACACTGAAGCTTTCTTT. The chain combines TRBV20-1 with TRBJ1-1; D gene unclear. Germline V gene lookup returns CDR1 DFQATT and CDR2 SNEGSKA (reference sequence). There are 16 residues in the CDR3. Trimming cost V 3 bases and J 3 bases, with 20 bases left between them.

This clonotype was detected a few times. In DNA, the CDR3 is TGTGCCAGCACCAACCCTCTGACTAGCCCCTACAATGAGCAGTTCTTC. Amino acids: CASTNPLTSPYNEQFF. The V and J genes are TRBV6-2 or TRBV6-3 and TRBJ2-1; 7 nucleotides line up with TRBD2. This CDR3 is built from 16 residues. Germline V gene data show CDR1 as MNHEY and CDR2 as SVGEGT. V trimming: 7 bases; J trimming: 2 bases; junction bases outside the gene matches: 11.

The chain combines TRBV10-3 with TRBJ1-2, with 7 nucleotides matching TRBD1. This CDR3 has 14 amino acids. V was pared by 6 bases and J by 4 bases, with 8 bases of the junction left unmatched. Per germline, CDR1 ENHRY and CDR2 SYGVKD. The CDR3 region has the DNA TGTGCCATCAGAGAAATCGGACAGGCCTATGGCTACACCTTC. Protein product: CAIREIGQAYGYTF.

This chain joins TRBV15 and TRBJ1-5; D is uncertain. The CDR3 spans 18 residues. Trimming cost V 6 bases and J 0 bases, with 21 bases left between them. Germline CDR1 LNHNV, CDR2 YYDKDF (reference sequence). CDR3 sequence reads: CATSKDRASRLSNQPQHF. In nucleotides, the CDR3 is TGTGCCACCAGTAAAGACCGGGCCTCTCGTCTTAGCAATCAGCCCCAGCATTTT.

Concerning this clonotype itself: The junction departs from germline at one end; a sequencing error may be responsible. V gene TRBV9 combines with J gene TRBJ2-6; D might be TRBD2 (6 bases). Per the germline V gene, CDR1 is SGDLS and CDR2 is YYNGEE. There are 17 residues in the CDR3. The CDR3 DNA reads as TGTGCCTGCAGCGAGTCTCAATGGGGGGCTGGGGCCAACGTCCTGACTTTC. This encodes CACSESQWGAGANVLTF.

V usage is TRBV10-3 and J usage is TRBJ1-5; perhaps TRBD1 as D (5 bases). This CDR3 has 13 residues. The ends were cut back, 5 bases at V and 5 bases at J, with 10 bases in the middle. CDR1 is ENHRY, CDR2 SYGVKD, per germline. The CDR3 loop reads CAISSRDDQPQHF. The CDR3 bases are TGTGCCATCAGTTCCCGGGACGATCAGCCCCAGCATTTT.

The CDR3 DNA follows: TGTGCCAGCAGCCAAGATCATCCGGGGCTTCGGACTGAAGCTTTCTTT. Protein product: CASSQDHPGLRTEAFF. The chain couples TRBV3-1 to TRBJ1-1, with D possibly being TRBD1 (5 bases). CDR1 is LGHDT and CDR2 is YNNKEL in the germline V gene (reference sequence). Trimming left V 0 bases short and J 5 bases short, with 16 bases between. The length of the CDR3 is 16 residues.

This clonotype was counted a few times. The V gene is TRBV4-3, the J gene TRBJ1-2; 8 bases fit TRBD1. Germline loops: CDR1 LGHNA, CDR2 YSLEER. After removal of 3 bases from V and 4 bases from J, the junction contained 4 bases not matched to a gene. The CDR3 contains 14 residues. The CDR3: CASSHPGTGYGYTF. CDR3 sequence (DNA): TGCGCCAGCAGCCATCCCGGGACAGGCTATGGCTACACCTTC.

The rearrangement joins TRBV20-1 to TRBJ1-3; TRBD1 is a possible D gene (6 bases). CDR1 and CDR2 (germline): DFQATT, SNEGSKA (reference sequence). Trimming took 6 bases from V and 3 from J, leaving 15 bases between them. This CDR3 is built from 14 residues. The CDR3 region is CSANRAHRGNTIYF. CDR3 coding DNA: TGCAGTGCCAACAGGGCCCACCGTGGAAACACCATATATTTT.